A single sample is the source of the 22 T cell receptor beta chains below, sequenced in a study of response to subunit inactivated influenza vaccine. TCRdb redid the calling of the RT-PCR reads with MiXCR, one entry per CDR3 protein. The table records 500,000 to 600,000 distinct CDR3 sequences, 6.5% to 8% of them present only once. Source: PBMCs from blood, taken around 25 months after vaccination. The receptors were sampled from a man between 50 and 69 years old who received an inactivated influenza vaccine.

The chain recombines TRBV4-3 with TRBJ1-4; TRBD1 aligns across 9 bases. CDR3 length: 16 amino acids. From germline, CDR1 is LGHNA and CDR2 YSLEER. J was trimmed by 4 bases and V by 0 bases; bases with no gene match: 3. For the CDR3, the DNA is TGCGCCAGCAGCCAAGATGGGACAGGGAATAATGAAAAACTGTTTTTT. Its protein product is CASSQDGTGNNEKLFF.

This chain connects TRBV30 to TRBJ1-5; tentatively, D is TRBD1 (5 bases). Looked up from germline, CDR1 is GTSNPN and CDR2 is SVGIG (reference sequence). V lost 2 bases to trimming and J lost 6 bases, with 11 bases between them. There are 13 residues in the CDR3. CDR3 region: CAWSLQGGQPQHF. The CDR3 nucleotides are TGTGCCTGGAGTCTCCAGGGCGGTCAGCCCCAGCATTTT. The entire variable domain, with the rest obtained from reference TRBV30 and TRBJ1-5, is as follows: SQTIHQWPATLVQPVGSPLSLECTVEGTSNPNLYWYRQAAGRGLQLLFYSVGIGQISSEVPQNLSASRPQDRQFILSSKKLLLSDSGFYLCAWSLQGGQPQHFGDGTRLSIL.

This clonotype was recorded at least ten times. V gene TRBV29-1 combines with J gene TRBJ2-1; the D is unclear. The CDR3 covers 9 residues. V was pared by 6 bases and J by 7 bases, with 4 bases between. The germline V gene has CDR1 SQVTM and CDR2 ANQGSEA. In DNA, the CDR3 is TGCAGCGTCCAAAATGAGCAGTTCTTC. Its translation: CSVQNEQFF.

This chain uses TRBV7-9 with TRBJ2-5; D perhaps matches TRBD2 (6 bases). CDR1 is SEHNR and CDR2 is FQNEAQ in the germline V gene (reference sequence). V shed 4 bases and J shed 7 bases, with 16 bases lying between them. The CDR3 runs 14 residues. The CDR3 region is CASSYEAGSGTQYF. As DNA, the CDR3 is TGTGCCAGCAGCTACGAGGCGGGATCTGGGACCCAGTACTTC.

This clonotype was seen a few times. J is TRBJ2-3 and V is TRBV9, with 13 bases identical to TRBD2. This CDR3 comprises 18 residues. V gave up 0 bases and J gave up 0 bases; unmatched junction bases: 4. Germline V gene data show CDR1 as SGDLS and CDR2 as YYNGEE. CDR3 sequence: CASSVGETSGRSTDTQYF. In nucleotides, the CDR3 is TGTGCCAGCAGCGTAGGGGAGACTAGCGGGAGGAGCACAGATACGCAGTATTTT.

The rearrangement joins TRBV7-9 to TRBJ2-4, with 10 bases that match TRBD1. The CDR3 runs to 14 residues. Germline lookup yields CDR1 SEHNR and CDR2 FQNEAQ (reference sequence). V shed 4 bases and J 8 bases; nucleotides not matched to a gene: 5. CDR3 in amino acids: CASSYGTGVDIQYF. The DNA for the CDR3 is TGTGCCAGCAGCTACGGGACAGGGGTGGACATTCAGTACTTC.

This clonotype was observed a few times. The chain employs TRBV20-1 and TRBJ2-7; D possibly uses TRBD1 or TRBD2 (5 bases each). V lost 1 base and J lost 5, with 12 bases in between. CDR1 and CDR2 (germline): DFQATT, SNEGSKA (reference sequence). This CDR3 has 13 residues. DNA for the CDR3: TGCAGTGCTAGAGGTAATTGGGGGAACGAGCAGTACTTC. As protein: CSARGNWGNEQYF.

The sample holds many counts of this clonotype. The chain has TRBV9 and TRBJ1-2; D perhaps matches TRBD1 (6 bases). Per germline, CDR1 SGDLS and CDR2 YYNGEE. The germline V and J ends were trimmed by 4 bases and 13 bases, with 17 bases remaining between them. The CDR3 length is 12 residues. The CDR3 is CASSLGGRDLTF. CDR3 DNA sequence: TGTGCCAGCAGCTTAGGGGGACGGGATCTCACCTTC.

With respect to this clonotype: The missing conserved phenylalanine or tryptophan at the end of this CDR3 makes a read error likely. CDR3 DNA sequence: TGCAGTGCTAGCGTCAGGGAGACCCAGTACCTC. Translating it yields CSASVRETQYL. The gene calls are TRBV20-1 and TRBJ2-5; D is undetermined. CDR3 length equals 11 residues. Trimming removed 3 bases at V and 5 bases at J, with 7 bases between. Germline assignment: CDR1 DFQATT and CDR2 SNEGSKA (reference sequence).

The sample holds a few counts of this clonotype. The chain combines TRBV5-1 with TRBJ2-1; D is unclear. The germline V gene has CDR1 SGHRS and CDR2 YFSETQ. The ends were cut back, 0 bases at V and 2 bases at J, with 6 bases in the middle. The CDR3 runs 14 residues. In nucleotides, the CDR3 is TGCGCCAGCAGCTTGGTTTACACCTACAATGAGCAGTTCTTC. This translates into CASSLVYTYNEQFF.

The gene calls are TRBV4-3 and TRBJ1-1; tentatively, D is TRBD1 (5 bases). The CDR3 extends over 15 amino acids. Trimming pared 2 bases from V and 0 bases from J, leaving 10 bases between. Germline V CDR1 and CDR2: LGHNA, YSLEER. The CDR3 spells CASSQTAGLNTEAFF. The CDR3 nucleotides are TGCGCCAGCAGCCAAACGGCAGGGTTGAACACTGAAGCTTTCTTT.

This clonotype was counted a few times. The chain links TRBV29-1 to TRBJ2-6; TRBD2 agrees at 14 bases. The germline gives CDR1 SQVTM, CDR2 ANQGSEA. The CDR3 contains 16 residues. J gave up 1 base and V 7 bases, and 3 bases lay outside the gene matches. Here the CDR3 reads CSAGLAGGSGANVLTF. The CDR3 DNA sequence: TGCAGCGCAGGACTAGCGGGAGGTTCTGGGGCCAACGTCCTGACTTTC.

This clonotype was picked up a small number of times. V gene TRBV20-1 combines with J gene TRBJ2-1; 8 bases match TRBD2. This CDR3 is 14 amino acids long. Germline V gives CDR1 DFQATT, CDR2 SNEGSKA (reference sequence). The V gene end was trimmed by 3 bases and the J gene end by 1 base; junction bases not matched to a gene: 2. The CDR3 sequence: CSASGRGSYNEQFF. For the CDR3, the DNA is TGCAGTGCTAGCGGGAGGGGTTCCTACAATGAGCAGTTCTTC.

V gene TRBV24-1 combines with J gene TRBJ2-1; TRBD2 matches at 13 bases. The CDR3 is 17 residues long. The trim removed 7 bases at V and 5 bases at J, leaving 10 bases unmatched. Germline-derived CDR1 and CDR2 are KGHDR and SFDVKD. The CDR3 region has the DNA TGTGCCACCAGATCGACTAGCGGGGGGCCCTCGCACAATGAGCAGTTCTTC. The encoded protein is CATRSTSGGPSHNEQFF.

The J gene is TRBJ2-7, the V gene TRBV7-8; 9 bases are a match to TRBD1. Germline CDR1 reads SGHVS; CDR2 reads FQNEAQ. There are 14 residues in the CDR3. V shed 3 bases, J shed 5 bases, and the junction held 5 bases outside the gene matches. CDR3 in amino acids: CASSFGTGTDEQYF. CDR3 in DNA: TGTGCCAGCAGCTTCGGGACAGGGACCGACGAGCAGTACTTC.

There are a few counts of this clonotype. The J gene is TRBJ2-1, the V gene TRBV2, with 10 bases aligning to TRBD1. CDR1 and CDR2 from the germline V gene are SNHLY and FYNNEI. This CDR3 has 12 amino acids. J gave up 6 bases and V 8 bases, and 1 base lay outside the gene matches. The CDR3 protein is CASDRGLNEQFF. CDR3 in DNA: TGTGCCAGCGACAGGGGGCTCAATGAGCAGTTCTTC.

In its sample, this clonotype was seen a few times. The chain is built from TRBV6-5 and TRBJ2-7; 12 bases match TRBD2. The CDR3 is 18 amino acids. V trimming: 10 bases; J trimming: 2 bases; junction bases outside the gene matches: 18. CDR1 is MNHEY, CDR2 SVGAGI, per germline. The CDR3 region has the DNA TGTGCCACCGGTTCCCTAGCGGGAGGGGGGGGATTAACCTACGAGCAGTACTTC. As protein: CATGSLAGGGGLTYEQYF.

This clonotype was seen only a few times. This CDR3 is CASSVGRISDEQFF. The CDR3 nucleotides are TGTGCCAGCAGCGTAGGGAGAATCAGCGATGAGCAGTTCTTC. The V gene is TRBV9, the J gene TRBJ2-1; the D is unclear. This CDR3 has 14 residues. The V gene's germline CDR1 is SGDLS and CDR2 YYNGEE. Trimming removed 0 bases at V and 8 bases at J, with 12 bases between.

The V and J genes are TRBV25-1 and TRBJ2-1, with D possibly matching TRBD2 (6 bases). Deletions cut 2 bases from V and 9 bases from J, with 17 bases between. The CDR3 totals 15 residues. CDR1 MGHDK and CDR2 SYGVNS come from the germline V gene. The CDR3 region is CASSEDLLAGSEQFF. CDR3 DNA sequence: TGTGCCAGCAGTGAAGATTTACTTGCGGGGAGTGAGCAGTTCTTC.

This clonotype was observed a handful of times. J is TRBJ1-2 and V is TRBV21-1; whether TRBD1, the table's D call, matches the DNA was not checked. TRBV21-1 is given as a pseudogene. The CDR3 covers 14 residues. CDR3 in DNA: TGTGCCAGCAGCAAAGGGGGCGCGAGCTATGGCTACACCTTC. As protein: CASSKGGASYGYTF.

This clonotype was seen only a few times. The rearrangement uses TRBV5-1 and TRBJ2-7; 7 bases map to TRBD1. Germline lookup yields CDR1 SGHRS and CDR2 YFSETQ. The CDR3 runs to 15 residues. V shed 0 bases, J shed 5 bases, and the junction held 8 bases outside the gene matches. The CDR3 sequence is CASSLGLTGSNEQYF. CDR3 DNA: TGCGCCAGCAGCTTGGGCCTGACAGGGAGCAACGAGCAGTACTTC.

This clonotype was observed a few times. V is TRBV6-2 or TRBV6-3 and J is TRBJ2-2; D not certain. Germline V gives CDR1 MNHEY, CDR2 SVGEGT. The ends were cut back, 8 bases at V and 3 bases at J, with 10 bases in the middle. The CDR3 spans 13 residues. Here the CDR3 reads CASGISYTGELFF. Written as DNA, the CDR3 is TGTGCCAGCGGAATCAGTTACACCGGGGAGCTGTTTTTT.